The 16 T cell receptor beta chains in this list originate from one sample, sequenced in a study of Tregs in tolerant kidney transplant recipients. Assay: immunoSEQ multiplex PCR; the TCRdb copy retains only in-frame clones and omits some. Of about 100,000 clones listed, over 85% are singletons. Related graft donors supplied nonmyeloablative bone marrow transplants, and mixed chimerism was transient. The specimen comprised CD4+ T cells from blood (PBMCs), sampled 12 months after the transplant. These receptors originate from a human patient who received a combined kidney and bone marrow transplant. A share of the T cells may be of graft donor origin.

Details on this clone: In the same sample, other DNA sequences code for this CDR3. V gene TRBV4-3 combines with J gene TRBJ2-6, with 7 bases lining up with TRBD1. The ends lost 5 bases at V and 0 bases at J; junction bases unmatched: 4. Looked up from germline, CDR1 is LGHNA and CDR2 is YSLEER. The CDR3 extends over 16 amino acids. CDR3 coding DNA: TGCGCCAGCAGCAGGGGGCGAAACTCTGGGGCCAACGTCCTGACTTTC. Encoded protein: CASSRGRNSGANVLTF.

The chain has TRBV27 and TRBJ2-3; a weak D match, TRBD1 (6 bases). V lost 3 bases and J 2 bases, leaving 21 bases between the germline ends. The CDR3 is made up of 18 amino acids. CDR1 and CDR2 from the germline V gene are MNHEY and SMNVEV (reference sequence). The CDR3 region is CASSFRSRRGVNTDTQYF. In DNA form, the CDR3 reads TGTGCCAGCAGTTTTAGGTCTCGCAGGGGCGTCAACACAGATACGCAGTATTTT.

This chain uses TRBV5-1 with TRBJ2-1; tentative D call: TRBD1 (5 bases). Trimming pared 2 bases from V and 0 bases from J, leaving 27 bases between. This CDR3 contains 21 residues. From germline, CDR1 is SGHRS and CDR2 YFSETQ. The CDR3 sequence: CASSFPRVGQNSRVSYNEQFF. The CDR3 DNA follows: TGCGCCAGCAGCTTCCCCAGGGTGGGGCAAAATTCGCGTGTCTCCTACAATGAGCAGTTCTTC.

J is TRBJ2-5 and V is TRBV5-1, with a possible D match to TRBD2 (6 bases). Germline V gene data show CDR1 as SGHRS and CDR2 as YFSETQ. The CDR3 contains 15 residues. The V end was cut by 0 bases, the J end by 2 bases, with 11 bases between. CDR3 sequence reads: CASSLGGVVQETQYF. CDR3 DNA sequence: TGCGCCAGCAGCTTGGGGGGGGTTGTACAAGAGACCCAGTACTTC.

This clone was counted between two and nine times. The V gene is TRBV19, the J gene TRBJ2-1; tentatively, D is TRBD2 (6 bases). The CDR3 has 15 amino acids. V dropped 1 base and J dropped 11 bases, with 18 bases sitting between them. Germline V CDR1 and CDR2: LNHDA, SQIVND (reference sequence). The CDR3 protein is CASSIGGPGVVKQFF. CDR3 coding DNA: TGTGCCAGTAGTATAGGGGGCCCGGGGGTCGTGAAGCAGTTCTTC.

V and J are TRBV18 and TRBJ1-2; 10 bases map to TRBD1. The V gene end was trimmed by 3 bases and the J gene end by 8 bases; junction bases not matched to a gene: 6. The germline gives CDR1 KGHSH, CDR2 LQKENI. CDR3 length: 14 amino acids. For the CDR3, the DNA is TGTGCCAGCTCACCCTTGGGACAGGGGAAGGGCTACACCTTC. This translates into CASSPLGQGKGYTF.

The chain has TRBV27 and TRBJ2-1, with TRBD2 matching 11 bases. J was trimmed by 3 bases and V by 5 bases; bases with no gene match: 3. The CDR3 is made up of 15 amino acids. Germline V gene data show CDR1 as MNHEY and CDR2 as SMNVEV (reference sequence). CDR3: CASSRLAGLYNEQFF. CDR3 coding DNA: TGTGCCAGCAGTCGACTAGCGGGACTCTACAATGAGCAGTTCTTC.

Regarding this clone: Relative to the germline gene, one junction end is altered; a read error may explain this. CDR3 bases: TGTGCCAGCAGTAAAAATTCCCCCCTCCCCTTT. Protein product: CASSKNSPLPF. The J gene is TRBJ1-6, the V gene TRBV2; D unclear. CDR1 SNHLY and CDR2 FYNNEI come from the germline V gene. This CDR3 contains 11 residues.

V gene TRBV7-9 combines with J gene TRBJ2-3; 12 bases line up with TRBD2. With V trimmed by 5 bases and J by 4 bases, 4 bases remained unmatched. This CDR3 comprises 15 residues. In germline, CDR1 is SEHNR, CDR2 FQNEAQ (reference sequence). CDR3 in DNA: TGTGCCAGCAGCATCCTAGCGGGAGGGGCAGATACGCAGTATTTT. Its translation: CASSILAGGADTQYF. Together with reference TRBV7-9 and TRBJ2-3, the CDR3 gives the full variable domain: DTGVSQNPRHKITKRGQNVTFRCDPISEHNRLYWYRQTLGQGPEFLTYFQNEAQLEKSRLLSDRFSAERPKGSFSTLEIQRTEQGDSAMYLCASSILAGGADTQYFGPGTRLTVL.

This rearrangement joins TRBV2 to TRBJ2-2; D gene unclear. CDR3 size: 12 residues. V lost 5 bases and J lost 2, with 3 bases in between. CDR1 and CDR2 (germline): SNHLY, FYNNEI. The CDR3 loop is CASSLNTGELFF. CDR3 DNA sequence: TGTGCCAGCAGTCTTAACACCGGGGAGCTGTTTTTT.

V and J are TRBV6-5 and TRBJ2-5; 7 bases are shared with TRBD2. Germline lookup yields CDR1 MNHEY and CDR2 SVGAGI. V lost 6 bases, J lost 4 bases, and 8 bases stayed unmatched. The CDR3 runs 14 residues. The CDR3 DNA reads as TGTGCCAGCAGCCGTTCTGGCGGGAGAGAGACCCAGTACTTC. Translating gives CASSRSGGRETQYF.

The chain links TRBV7-3 to TRBJ2-3; 7 bases match TRBD2. The germline V gene encodes CDR1 SGHTA and CDR2 FQGTGA. The length of the CDR3 is 14 residues. J was trimmed by 0 bases and V by 8 bases; bases with no gene match: 5. CDR3 region: CASGLAASTDTQYF. As DNA, the CDR3 is TGTGCCAGCGGGCTAGCGGCTAGCACAGATACGCAGTATTTT.

The V call is TRBV6-4, the J call TRBJ2-1; the match to TRBD1 covers 12 bases. CDR3 length: 17 residues. Germline-derived CDR1 and CDR2 are MRHNA and SNTAGT. With 0 bases clipped from V and 7 bases from J, the junction kept 7 bases outside the gene matches. The CDR3 coding sequence is TGTGCCAGCAGTGACTCATACCGGGACAGGGGGCGTAATGAGCAGTTCTTC. It translates to CASSDSYRDRGRNEQFF.

As regards this clone: The identical CDR3 is also encoded by other nucleotide sequences in the sample. V gene TRBV7-2 combines with J gene TRBJ1-6; D not certain. V dropped 5 bases and J dropped 10 bases, with 12 bases sitting between them. The V gene's germline CDR1 is SGHTA and CDR2 FQGNSA. CDR3 length: 13 amino acids. CDR3 sequence: CASSPHDTSPLHF. In nucleotides, the CDR3 is TGTGCCAGCAGCCCCCACGACACATCACCCCTCCACTTT.

The J gene is TRBJ1-2, the V gene TRBV9, with 7 bases fitting TRBD1. The germline V gene encodes CDR1 SGDLS and CDR2 YYNGEE. V shed 0 bases, J shed 2 bases, and the junction held 7 bases outside the gene matches. CDR3 size: 16 residues. The CDR3 reads CASSVVGGLDNYGYTF. In nucleotides, the CDR3 is TGTGCCAGCAGCGTAGTAGGGGGCCTCGACAACTATGGCTACACCTTC.

V usage is TRBV10-3 and J usage is TRBJ1-6; 9 nucleotides line up with TRBD1. Unmatched junction bases numbered 3, after V lost 5 bases and J lost 4 bases. The germline gives CDR1 ENHRY, CDR2 SYGVKD. The CDR3 covers 15 residues. The CDR3 DNA reads TGTGCCATCAGTCAAGGGACAGGGTATAATTCACCCCTCCACTTT. Translation gives CAISQGTGYNSPLHF.